Reported below is one TCR beta chain. Assay used: immunoSEQ multiplex PCR; TCRdb lists only in-frame clones, some missing. The sample lists tens of thousands of clones; nearly 98% were seen once. This sample is drawn from a study of technical replicates of blood from a few donors. V lost 1 base and J lost 1, with 10 bases in between. The germline CDR1 and CDR2 sequences are MNHEY and SMNVEV (reference sequence). The CDR3 runs to 16 residues. The TCR was taken from a human donor in good health. Sequences were obtained from T cells isolated from PBMCs. The V and J genes are TRBV27 and TRBJ2-2, with D possibly matching TRBD1 (5 bases). CDR3 region: CASSLFPGLNTGELFF. The CDR3 DNA reads as TGTGCCAGCAGTTTATTTCCAGGGTTGAACACCGGGGAGCTGTTTTTT.